Here is one T cell receptor beta chain with its context. TCRdb re-analysed the 5' RACE reads in MiXCR, keeping a single row per CDR3 protein. The table shows roughly 280,000 distinct CDR3 sequences, with 20% occurring only once. The source of the sample is a study of CD8 T cells in ankylosing spondylitis. This clonotype was obtained from a male donor with ankylosing spondylitis or in good health (not recorded which). Sequences were obtained from blood, either unsorted or a sorted T cell fraction (not recorded which).

In DNA form, the CDR3 reads TGTGCCAGCAGCCTCGGGACAGCTACCGGGGAGCTGTTTTTT. Translation gives CASSLGTATGELFF. The rearrangement links TRBV4-2 to TRBJ2-2; TRBD1 matches at 7 bases. The CDR3 extends over 14 amino acids. Germline V gene sequence: CDR1 LGHNA, CDR2 YNFKEQ. The trim removed 4 bases at V and 5 bases at J, leaving 4 bases unmatched.